The 18 T cell receptor beta chains in this list originate from one sample, sequenced in a study of cytomegalovirus exposure and HLA in healthy donors. It was with 60 Vbeta and 13 Jbeta primers that the PCR ran. Sequencing was performed with immunoSEQ multiplex PCR; in TCRdb, only in-frame clones are kept and a portion is missing. Here the sample spans about 120,000 clones, around 78% being singletons. The sample was PBMCs. These receptors all come from a woman aged 30 to 39 in good health and CMV-seropositive.

The V gene is TRBV30, the J gene TRBJ2-1; D might be TRBD1 (5 bases). Trimming took 0 bases from V and 5 from J, leaving 14 bases between them. Germline CDR1 reads GTSNPN; CDR2 reads SVGIG (reference sequence). The CDR3 covers 15 residues. The CDR3 bases are TGTGCCTGGAGTGTTGGGCAGGGATATGACAATGAGCAGTTCTTC. Residues: CAWSVGQGYDNEQFF. The whole variable domain, remainder taken from reference TRBV30 and TRBJ2-1, is SQTIHQWPATLVQPVGSPLSLECTVEGTSNPNLYWYRQAAGRGLQLLFYSVGIGQISSEVPQNLSASRPQDRQFILSSKKLLLSDSGFYLCAWSVGQGYDNEQFFGPGTRLTVL.

This clone was detected a few times. An end of the junction does not agree with germline; a read error may underlie this. The rearrangement joins TRBV5-1 to TRBJ1-1, with 8 bases aligning to TRBD1. Looked up from germline, CDR1 is SGHRS and CDR2 is YFSETQ. This CDR3 is 15 amino acids long. CDR3 sequence: CASSLPGQGNTEAFF. The CDR3 region has the DNA TGTGCCAGCAGCTTGCCAGGACAGGGGAACACTGAAGCTTTCTTT.

The chain recombines TRBV19 with TRBJ1-5; TRBD1 is a possible D gene (5 bases). This CDR3 contains 14 residues. V lost 4 bases and J lost 4, with 11 bases in between. CDR1 is LNHDA and CDR2 is SQIVND in the germline V gene (reference sequence). CDR3 sequence (DNA): TGTGCCAGTAGTAAGGGGACTAGGAATCAGCCCCAGCATTTT. Translating gives CASSKGTRNQPQHF. Full variable domain (missing parts from reference TRBV19 and TRBJ1-5): DGGITQSPKYLFRKEGQNVTLSCEQNLNHDAMYWYRQDPGQGLRLIYYSQIVNDFQKGDIAEGYSVSREKKESFPLTVTSAQKNPTAFYLCASSKGTRNQPQHFGDGTRLSIL.

In its sample, this clone was seen a few times. The J gene is TRBJ2-5, the V gene TRBV6-5; a weak D match, TRBD1 (6 bases). The CDR3 contains 15 residues. Trimming took off 0 bases at V and 2 bases at J, with 10 bases between the two ends. In germline, CDR1 is MNHEY, CDR2 SVGAGI. The DNA for the CDR3 is TGTGCCAGCAGTTACTCGATGGGGGCACAAGAGACCCAGTACTTC. Translation gives CASSYSMGAQETQYF.

The chain combines TRBV6-5 with TRBJ1-1, with D hard to call. V lost 5 bases and J 2 bases, leaving 9 bases between the germline ends. CDR3 length: 13 amino acids. CDR1 is MNHEY and CDR2 is SVGAGI in the germline V gene. The CDR3: CASSITDNTEAFF. CDR3 bases: TGTGCCAGCAGTATCACAGATAACACTGAAGCTTTCTTT.

The CDR3 region is CASSQAHSPSLGSSGNTIYF. The CDR3 DNA follows: TGCGCCAGCAGCCAAGCCCATAGTCCTTCACTAGGGAGCTCTGGAAACACCATATATTTT. The genes are TRBV4-3 and TRBJ1-3; D ambiguous. V lost 1 base and J 0 bases, leaving 22 bases between the germline ends. Germline V gives CDR1 LGHNA, CDR2 YSLEER. This CDR3 is 20 amino acids long.

The rearrangement links TRBV7-9 to TRBJ2-1; 7 bases fit TRBD2. CDR1 is SEHNR, CDR2 FQNEAQ, per germline (reference sequence). Germline trimming cut 4 bases from V and 2 bases from J; bases unmatched to any gene: 2. The CDR3 covers 14 residues. The CDR3: CASSSGTTYNEQFF. DNA for the CDR3: TGTGCCAGCAGCTCCGGGACTACCTACAATGAGCAGTTCTTC.

The chain combines TRBV14 with TRBJ1-6; D not certain. Germline CDR1 is SGHDN and CDR2 is FVKESK. This CDR3 has 14 amino acids. V lost 2 bases, J lost 10 bases, and 12 bases lay in between. The CDR3 protein is CASSQTSGFSPLHF. The CDR3 region has the DNA TGTGCCAGCAGCCAAACTTCCGGGTTCTCACCCCTCCACTTT. Filled out from reference TRBV14 and TRBJ1-6, the complete variable domain reads EAGVTQFPSHSVIEKGQTVTLRCDPISGHDNLYWYRRVMGKEIKFLLHFVKESKQDESGMPNNRFLAERTGGTYSTLKVQPAELEDSGVYFCASSQTSGFSPLHFGNGTRLTVT.

In this sample, this clone turned up a few times. The chain links TRBV28 to TRBJ2-7; a weak D match, TRBD1 (6 bases). Per the germline V gene, CDR1 is MDHEN and CDR2 is SYDVKM. V was pared by 4 bases and J by 4 bases, with 17 bases between. CDR3 length: 15 amino acids. The CDR3 sequence is CASSWRTAIPYEQYF. The CDR3 coding sequence is TGTGCCAGCAGTTGGAGGACAGCCATACCATACGAGCAGTACTTC.

V and J are TRBV28 and TRBJ1-2; 7 bases fit TRBD1. Germline assignment: CDR1 MDHEN and CDR2 SYDVKM. The CDR3 runs to 12 residues. The V gene end was trimmed by 2 bases and the J gene end by 7 bases; junction bases not matched to a gene: 1. For the CDR3, the DNA is TGTGCCAGCAGTTTAGACAGGGTTGGCTACACCTTC. The encoded protein is CASSLDRVGYTF.

This chain links TRBV5-1 with TRBJ2-6; TRBD1 might be the D (5 bases). The germline V and J ends were trimmed by 0 bases and 0 bases, with 13 bases remaining between them. Germline CDR1 and CDR2: SGHRS and YFSETQ. The CDR3 loop spans 18 amino acids. This CDR3 is CASSLAPGRSSGANVLTF. CDR3 in DNA: TGCGCCAGCAGCTTGGCCCCAGGGCGCAGCTCTGGGGCCAACGTCCTGACTTTC.

The chain is built from TRBV2 and TRBJ1-2, with a weak D call TRBD1 (6 bases). With 4 bases removed from V and 4 bases from J, the gap between germline ends came to 13 bases. Germline V gene lookup returns CDR1 SNHLY and CDR2 FYNNEI. This CDR3 has 14 residues. The CDR3 sequence: CASSVVDSTYGYTF. The DNA of the CDR3 is TGTGCCAGCAGTGTCGTGGACAGTACCTATGGCTACACCTTC.

This chain connects TRBV5-1 to TRBJ2-2; 9 nucleotides align to TRBD2. Germline CDR1 reads SGHRS; CDR2 reads YFSETQ. Trimming removed 0 bases from V and 5 bases from J; junction bases left unmatched: 11. This CDR3 contains 18 residues. The CDR3 protein is CASSLERRGGVYTGELFF. For the CDR3, the DNA is TGCGCCAGCAGCTTGGAGCGGCGGGGGGGCGTATATACCGGGGAGCTGTTTTTT. Complete variable domain (other parts from reference TRBV5-1 and TRBJ2-2): KAGVTQTPRYLIKTRGQQVTLSCSPISGHRSVSWYQQTPGQGLQFLFEYFSETQRNKGNFPGRFSGRQFSNSRSEMNVSTLELGDSALYLCASSLERRGGVYTGELFFGEGSRLTVL.

The gene calls are TRBV13 and TRBJ1-1; tentative D call: TRBD1 (6 bases). The CDR3 loop spans 14 amino acids. The germline V and J ends were trimmed by 5 bases and 1 base, with 11 bases remaining between them. The germline CDR1 and CDR2 sequences are PRHDT and FYEKMQ (reference sequence). CDR3 nucleotides: TGTGCCAGCAGCCCCTGGGGACAGAACACTGAAGCTTTCTTT. Translation gives CASSPWGQNTEAFF.

The chain links TRBV7-9 to TRBJ1-3; tentative D call: TRBD1 (5 bases). The CDR3 length is 15 residues. The ends were cut back, 2 bases at V and 4 bases at J, with 12 bases in the middle. Germline V gives CDR1 SEHNR, CDR2 FQNEAQ (reference sequence). CDR3 coding DNA: TGTGCCAGCAGCTTAAGGGGCCAGGCAGGAAACACCATATATTTT. Encoded protein: CASSLRGQAGNTIYF.

This chain uses TRBV28 with TRBJ1-1; 9 bases fit TRBD1. Looked up from germline, CDR1 is MDHEN and CDR2 is SYDVKM. Trimming at V came to 6 bases and at J to 0 bases, leaving 8 bases not matched to a gene. The CDR3 is made up of 16 amino acids. This CDR3 is CASSPTGGVMNTEAFF. CDR3 in DNA: TGTGCCAGCAGCCCAACAGGGGGCGTCATGAACACTGAAGCTTTCTTT.

The V and J genes are TRBV5-1 and TRBJ2-3; 7 nucleotides align to TRBD2. The germline gives CDR1 SGHRS, CDR2 YFSETQ. Losses at the gene ends were 0 bases for V and 4 bases for J; bases not matched to a gene: 5. This CDR3 is 15 amino acids long. Here the CDR3 DNA reads TGCGCCAGCAGCTTGGGGAGCGGGAAGGCAGATACGCAGTATTTT. Its protein is CASSLGSGKADTQYF.

The V gene is TRBV19, the J gene TRBJ1-5, with 7 bases lining up with TRBD1. This CDR3 is built from 14 residues. Germline assignment: CDR1 LNHDA and CDR2 SQIVND (reference sequence). J was trimmed by 7 bases and V by 5 bases; bases with no gene match: 8. Here the CDR3 reads CASSPRGLRQPQHF. CDR3 bases: TGTGCCAGTAGTCCGAGGGGGCTCCGACAGCCCCAGCATTTT.